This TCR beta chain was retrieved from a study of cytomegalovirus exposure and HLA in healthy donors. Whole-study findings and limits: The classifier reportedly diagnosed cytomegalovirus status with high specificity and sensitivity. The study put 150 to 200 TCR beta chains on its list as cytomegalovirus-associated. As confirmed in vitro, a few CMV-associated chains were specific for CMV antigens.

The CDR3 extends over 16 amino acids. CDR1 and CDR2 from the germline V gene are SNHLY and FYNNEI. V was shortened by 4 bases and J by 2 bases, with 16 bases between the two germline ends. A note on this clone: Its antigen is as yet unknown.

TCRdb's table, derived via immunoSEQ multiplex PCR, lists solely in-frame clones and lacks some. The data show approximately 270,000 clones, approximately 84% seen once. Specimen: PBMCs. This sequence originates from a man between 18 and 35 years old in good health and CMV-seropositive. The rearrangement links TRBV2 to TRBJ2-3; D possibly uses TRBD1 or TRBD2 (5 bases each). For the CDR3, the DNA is TGTGCCAGCAGTGGATACGGGACGGTTGACACAGATACGCAGTATTTT. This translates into CASSGYGTVDTDTQYF.